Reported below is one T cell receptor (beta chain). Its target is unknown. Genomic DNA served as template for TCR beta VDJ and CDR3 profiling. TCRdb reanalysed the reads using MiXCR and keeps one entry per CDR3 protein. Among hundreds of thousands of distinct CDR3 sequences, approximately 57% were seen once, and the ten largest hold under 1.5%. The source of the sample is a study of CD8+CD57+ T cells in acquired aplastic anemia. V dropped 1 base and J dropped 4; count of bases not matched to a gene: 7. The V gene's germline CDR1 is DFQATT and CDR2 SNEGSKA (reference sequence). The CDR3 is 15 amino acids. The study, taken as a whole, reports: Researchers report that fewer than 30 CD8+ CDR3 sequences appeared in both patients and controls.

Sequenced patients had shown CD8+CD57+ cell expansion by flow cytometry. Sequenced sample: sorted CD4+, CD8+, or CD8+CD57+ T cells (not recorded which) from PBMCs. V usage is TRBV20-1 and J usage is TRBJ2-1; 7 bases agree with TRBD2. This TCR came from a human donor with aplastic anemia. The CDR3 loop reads CSARVFQREYNEQFF. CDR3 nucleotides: TGCAGTGCTAGAGTATTCCAGCGGGAATACAATGAGCAGTTCTTC.